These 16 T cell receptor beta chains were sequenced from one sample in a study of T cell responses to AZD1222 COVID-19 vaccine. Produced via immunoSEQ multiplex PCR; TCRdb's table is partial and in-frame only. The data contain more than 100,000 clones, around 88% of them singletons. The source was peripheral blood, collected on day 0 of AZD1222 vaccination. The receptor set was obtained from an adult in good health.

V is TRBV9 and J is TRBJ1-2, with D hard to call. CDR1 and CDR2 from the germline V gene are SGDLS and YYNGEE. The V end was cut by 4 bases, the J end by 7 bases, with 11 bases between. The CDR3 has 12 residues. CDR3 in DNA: TGTGCCAGCAGCAACAATACGGGTGGCTACACCTTC. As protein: CASSNNTGGYTF.

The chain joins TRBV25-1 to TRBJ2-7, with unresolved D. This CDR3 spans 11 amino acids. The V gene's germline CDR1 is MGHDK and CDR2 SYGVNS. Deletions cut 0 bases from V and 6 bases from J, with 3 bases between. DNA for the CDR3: TGTGCCAGCAGTGAATATAGCGAGCAGTACTTC. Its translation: CASSEYSEQYF.

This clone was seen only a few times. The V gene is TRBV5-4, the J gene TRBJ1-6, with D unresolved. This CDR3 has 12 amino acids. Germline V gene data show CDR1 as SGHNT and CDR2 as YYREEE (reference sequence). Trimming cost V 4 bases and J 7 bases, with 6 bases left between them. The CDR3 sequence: CASSLTNSPLHF. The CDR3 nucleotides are TGTGCCAGCAGCCTGACGAATTCACCCCTCCACTTT.

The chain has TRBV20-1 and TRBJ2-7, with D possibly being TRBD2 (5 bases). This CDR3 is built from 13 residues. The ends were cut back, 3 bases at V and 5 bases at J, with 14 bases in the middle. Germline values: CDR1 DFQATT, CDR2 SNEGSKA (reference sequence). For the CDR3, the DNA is TGCAGTGCTAGTTTCGCGGGCTTAAACGAGCAGTACTTC. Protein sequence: CSASFAGLNEQYF.

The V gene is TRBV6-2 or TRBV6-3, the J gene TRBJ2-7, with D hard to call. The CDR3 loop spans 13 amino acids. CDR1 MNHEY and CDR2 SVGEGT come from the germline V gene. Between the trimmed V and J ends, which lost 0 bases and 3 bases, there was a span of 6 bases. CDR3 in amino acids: CASSYSTNYEQYF. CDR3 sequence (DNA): TGTGCCAGCAGTTACTCGACCAACTACGAGCAGTACTTC.

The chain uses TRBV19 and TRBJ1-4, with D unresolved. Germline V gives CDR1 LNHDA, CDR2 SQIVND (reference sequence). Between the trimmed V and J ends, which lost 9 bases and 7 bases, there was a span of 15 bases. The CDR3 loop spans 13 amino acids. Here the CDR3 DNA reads TGTGCCAGCATGGCCCCGGAGGCTGAAAAACTGTTTTTT. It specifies CASMAPEAEKLFF.

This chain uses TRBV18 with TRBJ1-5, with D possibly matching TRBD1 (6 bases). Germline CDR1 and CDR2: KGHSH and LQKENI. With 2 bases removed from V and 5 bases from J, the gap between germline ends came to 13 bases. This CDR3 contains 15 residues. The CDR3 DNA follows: TGTGCCAGCTCACCATCGGGACAAAGAGATCAGCCCCAGCATTTT. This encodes CASSPSGQRDQPQHF.

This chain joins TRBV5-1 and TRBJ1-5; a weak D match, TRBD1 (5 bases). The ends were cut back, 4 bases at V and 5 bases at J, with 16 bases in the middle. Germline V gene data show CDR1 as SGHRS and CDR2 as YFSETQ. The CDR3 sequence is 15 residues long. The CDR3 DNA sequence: TGCGCCAGCAGCGCGGTTGGGGGAAGGGATCAGCCCCAGCATTTT. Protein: CASSAVGGRDQPQHF.

The CDR3 loop is CASSINEQFF. CDR3 DNA sequence: TGTGCCAGTAGTATCAATGAGCAGTTCTTC. J is TRBJ2-1 and V is TRBV19, with D uncertain. Germline loops: CDR1 LNHDA, CDR2 SQIVND (reference sequence). Trimming removed 3 bases from V and 6 bases from J, with 0 bases in between. The CDR3 sequence is 10 residues long. Based on the CDR3 plus reference TRBV19 and TRBJ2-1, the full variable domain is DGGITQSPKYLFRKEGQNVTLSCEQNLNHDAMYWYRQDPGQGLRLIYYSQIVNDFQKGDIAEGYSVSREKKESFPLTVTSAQKNPTAFYLCASSINEQFFGPGTRLTVL.

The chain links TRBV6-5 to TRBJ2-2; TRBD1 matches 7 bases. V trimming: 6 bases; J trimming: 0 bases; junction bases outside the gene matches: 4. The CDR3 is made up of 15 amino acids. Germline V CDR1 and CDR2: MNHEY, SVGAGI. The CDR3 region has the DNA TGTGCCAGCAGGCGACAGGGTGCGAACACCGGGGAGCTGTTTTTT. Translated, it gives CASRRQGANTGELFF.

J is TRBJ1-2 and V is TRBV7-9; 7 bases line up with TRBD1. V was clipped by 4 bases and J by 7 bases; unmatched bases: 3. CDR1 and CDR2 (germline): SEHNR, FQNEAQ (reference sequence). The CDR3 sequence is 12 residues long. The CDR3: CASSWTGGGYTF. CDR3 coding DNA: TGTGCCAGCAGCTGGACAGGAGGTGGCTACACCTTC.

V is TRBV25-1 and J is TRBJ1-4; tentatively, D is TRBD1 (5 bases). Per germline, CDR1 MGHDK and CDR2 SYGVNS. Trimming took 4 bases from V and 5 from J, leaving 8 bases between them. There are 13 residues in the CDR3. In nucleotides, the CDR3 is TGTGCCAGCAGTGTGGGGCAGAATGAAAAACTGTTTTTT. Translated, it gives CASSVGQNEKLFF.

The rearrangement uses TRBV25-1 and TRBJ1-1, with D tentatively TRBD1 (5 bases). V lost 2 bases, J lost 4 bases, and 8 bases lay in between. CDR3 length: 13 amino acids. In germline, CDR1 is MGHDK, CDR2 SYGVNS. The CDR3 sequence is CASSEGGTTEAFF. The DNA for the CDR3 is TGTGCCAGCAGTGAAGGGGGTACCACTGAAGCTTTCTTT.

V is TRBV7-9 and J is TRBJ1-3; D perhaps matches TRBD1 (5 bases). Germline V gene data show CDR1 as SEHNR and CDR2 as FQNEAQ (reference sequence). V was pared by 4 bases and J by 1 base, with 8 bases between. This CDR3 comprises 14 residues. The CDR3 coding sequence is TGTGCCAGCAGCTCGACAGAGTCTGGAAACACCATATATTTT. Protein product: CASSSTESGNTIYF. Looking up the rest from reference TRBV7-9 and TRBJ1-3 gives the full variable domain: DTGVSQNPRHKITKRGQNVTFRCDPISEHNRLYWYRQTLGQGPEFLTYFQNEAQLEKSRLLSDRFSAERPKGSFSTLEIQRTEQGDSAMYLCASSSTESGNTIYFGEGSWLTVV.

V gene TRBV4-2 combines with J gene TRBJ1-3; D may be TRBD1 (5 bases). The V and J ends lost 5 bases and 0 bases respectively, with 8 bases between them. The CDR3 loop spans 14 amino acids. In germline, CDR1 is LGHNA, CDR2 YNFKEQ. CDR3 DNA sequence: TGTGCCAGCAGCTCCGGGGGCTCTGGAAACACCATATATTTT. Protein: CASSSGGSGNTIYF.

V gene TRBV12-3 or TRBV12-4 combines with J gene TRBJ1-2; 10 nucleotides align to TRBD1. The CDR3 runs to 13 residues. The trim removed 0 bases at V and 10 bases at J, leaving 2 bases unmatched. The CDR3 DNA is TGTGCCAGCAGTTTAGCGACAGGGGGCGTCTACACCTTC. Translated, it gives CASSLATGGVYTF.